This T cell receptor (beta chain) was obtained from a study of blood T cell repertoires in COVID-19. Study processing details: Estimates of nucleated cell counts were drawn from the amplification of reference gene primers. Some clones are missing from TCRdb's copy, which holds only in-frame ones; the method was immunoSEQ multiplex PCR. V and J calls and clone size are as listed in that table; D and trimming were resolved from the DNA. The profile shows under 250,000 clones, roughly 85% of them singletons. CDR1 SGHRS and CDR2 YFSETQ come from the germline V gene. V was clipped by 0 bases and J by 4 bases; unmatched bases: 4. The CDR3 loop spans 15 amino acids.

The receptor was isolated from a woman in her 50s with acute COVID-19. The sample was PBMCs or T cells enriched from blood (not recorded which). V gene TRBV5-1 combines with J gene TRBJ1-5; TRBD1 agrees at 7 bases. CDR3 DNA: TGCGCCAGCAGCTTGGAGGGGGCCTTGAATCAGCCCCAGCATTTT. Encoded protein: CASSLEGALNQPQHF.